This T cell receptor (beta chain) was observed in a study of monozygotic twins with inflammatory bowel disease. This CDR3 comprises 16 residues. CDR1 and CDR2 from the germline V gene are MGHRA and YSYEKL. No sorting of T cells preceded isolation of total RNA from whole blood. TCRdb re-analyzed the 5' RACE reads; it lists each CDR3 protein once, without DNA. This sample's table reports more than 300,000 distinct CDR3 sequences. The chain carries TRBV4-1 and TRBJ2-7; the TCRdb D gene call, TRBD1, has no DNA to confirm it. The source is a human donor with ulcerative colitis or Crohn's disease, or a healthy co-twin of an affected twin (not recorded which). Sequenced: blood. The CDR3 spells CASSQEFRESSYEQYF.